These 24 T cell receptor beta chains were all obtained from the same sample, sequenced in a study of identical twins. MiXCR, applied by TCRdb to the 5' RACE reads, yields one record per CDR3 protein. The table has about 700,000 distinct CDR3 sequences, roughly 8% seen once. These records were also assigned to another study, of yellow fever vaccine responses in identical twins.

The sequencing input was PBMCs. The receptors originated from a woman younger than 35 in good health.

In its sample, this clonotype was seen a few times. This rearrangement joins TRBV7-2 to TRBJ1-5; TRBD1 agrees at 7 bases. The junction had 7 bases not matched to a gene; V was cut back by 5 bases and J by 6 bases. This CDR3 region has 14 residues. Germline V gives CDR1 SGHTA, CDR2 FQGNSA. Here the CDR3 reads CASSATGPAQPQHF. The CDR3 region has the DNA TGTGCCAGCAGCGCGACAGGGCCGGCTCAGCCCCAGCATTTT.

V usage is TRBV24-1 and J usage is TRBJ1-2; no clear D gene. The CDR3 is 16 amino acids. Deletions cut 2 bases from V and 0 bases from J, with 12 bases between. Germline V gives CDR1 KGHDR, CDR2 SFDVKD. CDR3 in amino acids: CATSDSSYRSNYGYTF. CDR3 bases: TGTGCCACCAGTGATTCCAGCTACCGTTCTAACTATGGCTACACCTTC.

The V call is TRBV12-3 or TRBV12-4, the J call TRBJ2-1, with D possibly TRBD1 on 5 matching bases. Trimming took 2 bases from V and 4 from J, leaving 9 bases between them. CDR3 length: 14 amino acids. Written as DNA, the CDR3 is TGTGCCAGCAGTTTACTTGACAGTTACAATGAGCAGTTCTTC. Its translation is CASSLLDSYNEQFF.

The rearrangement uses TRBV6-5 and TRBJ2-5; weak D call: TRBD2 (5 bases). The germline CDR1 and CDR2 sequences are MNHEY and SVGAGI. The CDR3 is 15 residues long. The ends were cut back, 2 bases at V and 2 bases at J, with 12 bases in the middle. Here the CDR3 DNA reads TGTGCCAGCAGTTACGGGTCCTCGGGGCAAGAGACCCAGTACTTC. Translation gives CASSYGSSGQETQYF.

The V call is TRBV14, the J call TRBJ2-2; D is unresolved. The ends were cut back, 2 bases at V and 3 bases at J, with 4 bases in the middle. The CDR3 is made up of 13 amino acids. Germline CDR1 is SGHDN and CDR2 is FVKESK. This CDR3 reads CASSQLYTGELFF. The CDR3 DNA follows: TGTGCCAGCAGCCAACTGTACACCGGGGAGCTGTTTTTT.

The gene calls are TRBV4-1 and TRBJ2-7, with 8 bases identical to TRBD1. Germline CDR1 reads MGHRA; CDR2 reads YSYEKL. With 2 bases clipped from V and 3 bases from J, the junction kept 18 bases outside the gene matches. The CDR3 covers 19 residues. The CDR3 DNA is TGCGCCAGCAGCCAACAGAAACAAACCCGTTCAGGGGGCTTCTACGAGCAGTACTTC. Encoded protein: CASSQQKQTRSGGFYEQYF.

This clonotype was observed a handful of times. The CDR3 DNA follows: TGTGCCAGCAGCCAAGTGGCGGGGGATAGCACAGATACGCAGTATTTT. Its translation is CASSQVAGDSTDTQYF. The chain joins TRBV3-1 to TRBJ2-3; TRBD2 aligns across 7 bases. This CDR3 contains 16 residues. Trimming cost V 1 base and J 0 bases; bases outside gene matches: 4. In germline, CDR1 is LGHDT, CDR2 YNNKEL (reference sequence).

This clonotype came up a few times. The chain recombines TRBV2 with TRBJ2-7, with D maybe TRBD2 (6 bases). The germline V and J ends were trimmed by 4 bases and 0 bases, with 13 bases remaining between them. The CDR3 spans 15 residues. Looked up from germline, CDR1 is SNHLY and CDR2 is FYNNEI. The CDR3 sequence is CASSGTAGFSYEQYF. CDR3 DNA: TGTGCCAGCAGTGGTACAGCGGGCTTCTCCTACGAGCAGTACTTC.

The J gene is TRBJ2-3, the V gene TRBV6-5, with D possibly being TRBD1 or TRBD2 (5 bases each). Trimming left V 0 bases short and J 2 bases short, with 6 bases between. The CDR3 has 14 amino acids. Germline V CDR1 and CDR2: MNHEY, SVGAGI. The CDR3 reads CASSYSGDTDTQYF. The CDR3 DNA reads TGTGCCAGCAGTTACTCGGGGGACACAGATACGCAGTATTTT.

This chain links TRBV28 with TRBJ2-2, with 7 positions matching TRBD1. Germline V lookup: CDR1 MDHEN, CDR2 SYDVKM. Trimming cost V 10 bases and J 2 bases; bases outside gene matches: 7. The CDR3 sequence is 14 residues long. The CDR3 is CATTRQGNTGELFF. Written as DNA, the CDR3 is TGTGCCACCACTCGACAGGGAAACACCGGGGAGCTGTTTTTT.

This clonotype was found many times. This chain links TRBV29-1 with TRBJ2-5, with D perhaps matching TRBD1 (6 bases). Germline CDR1 SQVTM, CDR2 ANQGSEA. This CDR3 is built from 13 residues. V lost 7 bases, J lost 5 bases, and 17 bases lay in between. CDR3 region: CSATTGSLETQYF. The CDR3 DNA sequence: TGCAGCGCTACAACAGGGAGTTTGGAGACCCAGTACTTC.

V and J are TRBV7-3 and TRBJ2-1; D gene ambiguous. Germline V gene sequence: CDR1 SGHTA, CDR2 FQGTGA. This CDR3 has 15 residues. V was shortened by 5 bases and J by 4 bases, with 15 bases between the two germline ends. The CDR3 DNA reads as TGTGCCAGCAGCCAAGACGGACCCCCATACAATGAGCAGTTCTTC. Protein: CASSQDGPPYNEQFF.

The chain carries TRBV20-1 and TRBJ2-2, with a possible D match to TRBD2 (5 bases). This CDR3 comprises 15 residues. The V gene's germline CDR1 is DFQATT and CDR2 SNEGSKA (reference sequence). V lost 3 bases, J lost 0 bases, and 11 bases lay in between. Here the CDR3 DNA reads TGCAGTGCTAGCGGTGACTATTCGAACACCGGGGAGCTGTTTTTT. Its translation: CSASGDYSNTGELFF.

This clonotype was counted at least ten times. The CDR3 is CASSFEAGGLADTQYF. CDR3 bases: TGTGCCAGCAGCTTTGAGGCGGGAGGTTTAGCAGATACGCAGTATTTT. The chain is built from TRBV7-2 and TRBJ2-3; 8 positions match TRBD2. CDR3 size: 16 residues. The germline V gene has CDR1 SGHTA and CDR2 FQGNSA. Trimming took 3 bases from V and 4 from J; bases not matched to a gene: 9.

This clonotype came up many times. The chain employs TRBV28 and TRBJ2-7, with D perhaps TRBD1 (6 bases). Germline CDR1 reads MDHEN; CDR2 reads SYDVKM. The CDR3 loop spans 14 amino acids. V was shortened by 4 bases and J by 2 bases, with 12 bases between the two germline ends. The DNA of the CDR3 is TGTGCCAGCAGTTCCCTGACAGGAGCCTACGAGCAGTACTTC. This sequence encodes CASSSLTGAYEQYF.

This clonotype has a count of ten or more. This rearrangement joins TRBV5-6 to TRBJ2-4, with 7 bases lining up with TRBD2. V lost 4 bases and J lost 3; bases outside the gene matches: 7. Germline lookup yields CDR1 SGHDT and CDR2 YYEEEE. The CDR3 is 15 amino acids. This CDR3 reads CASSAGSSGKNIQYF. The CDR3 DNA reads as TGTGCCAGCAGCGCCGGGTCTAGCGGCAAAAACATTCAGTACTTC. The full variable domain, in which reference TRBV5-6 and TRBJ2-4 provide the parts outside the CDR3, is DAGVTQSPTHLIKTRGQQVTLRCSPKSGHDTVSWYQQALGQGPQFIFQYYEEEERQRGNFPDRFSGHQFPNYSSELNVNALLLGDSALYLCASSAGSSGKNIQYFGAGTRLSVL.

This clonotype turned up a few times. The V gene is TRBV4-2, the J gene TRBJ1-4; TRBD1 agrees at 7 bases. There are 16 residues in the CDR3. The germline V gene has CDR1 LGHNA and CDR2 YNFKEQ. V dropped 0 bases and J dropped 5; count of bases not matched to a gene: 6. The CDR3 nucleotides are TGTGCCAGCAGCCAAGAACTCGGGACAGCGAATGAAAAACTGTTTTTT. It is translated as CASSQELGTANEKLFF.

There are a few counts of this clonotype. The chain employs TRBV7-9 and TRBJ2-3, with D possibly matching TRBD1 (7 bases). Per the germline V gene, CDR1 is SEHNR and CDR2 is FQNEAQ (reference sequence). The CDR3 length is 15 residues. V lost 5 bases and J lost 2, with 14 bases in between. CDR3 in amino acids: CASSPGGLNTDTQYF. The CDR3 coding sequence is TGTGCCAGCAGCCCAGGGGGGTTGAACACAGATACGCAGTATTTT.

A few counts support this clonotype. The chain joins TRBV27 to TRBJ2-7; D remains unclear. CDR1 and CDR2 from the germline V gene are MNHEY and SMNVEV (reference sequence). The CDR3 consists of 13 residues. Trimming removed 5 bases from V and 2 bases from J, with 10 bases in between. In DNA, the CDR3 is TGTGCCAGCAGTCTAACGTCGACCTACGAGCAGTACTTC. The encoded protein is CASSLTSTYEQYF.

This clonotype occurred a few times. This sequence joins TRBV5-1 and TRBJ1-2, with D possibly TRBD1 on 6 matching bases. This CDR3 is 14 amino acids long. V lost 4 bases to trimming and J lost 4 bases, with 14 bases between them. Looked up from germline, CDR1 is SGHRS and CDR2 is YFSETQ. The CDR3 loop reads CASSPRGEGYGYTF. As DNA, the CDR3 is TGCGCCAGCAGCCCCAGGGGAGAAGGCTATGGCTACACCTTC.

The rearrangement links TRBV7-2 to TRBJ2-7, with D uncertain. V was pared by 1 base and J by 6 bases, with 7 bases between. Germline V lookup: CDR1 SGHTA, CDR2 FQGNSA. This CDR3 comprises 12 residues. DNA for the CDR3: TGTGCCAGCAGCTTAGTTCGTAGCGAGCAGTACTTC. Translated: CASSLVRSEQYF.

Many counts were recorded for this clonotype. The chain uses TRBV5-6 and TRBJ2-1; 10 positions agree with TRBD2. In germline, CDR1 is SGHDT, CDR2 YYEEEE. V shed 1 base and J 7 bases; nucleotides not matched to a gene: 8. This CDR3 comprises 16 residues. The CDR3 loop is CASSLIGLAASNEQFF. In nucleotides, the CDR3 is TGTGCCAGCAGCTTGATAGGACTAGCGGCGTCAAATGAGCAGTTCTTC.

This sequence joins TRBV6-1 and TRBJ1-5, with 7 bases aligning to TRBD1. The CDR3 is 17 residues long. The ends lost 6 bases at V and 0 bases at J; junction bases unmatched: 11. The V gene's germline CDR1 is MNHNS and CDR2 SASEGT. This CDR3 reads CASRSLQGPPSNQPQHF. The CDR3 bases are TGTGCCAGCAGGTCCCTACAGGGGCCTCCTAGCAATCAGCCCCAGCATTTT.

In this sample, this clonotype turned up a few times. V usage is TRBV15 and J usage is TRBJ2-7; 9 nucleotides align to TRBD2. Trimming took 0 bases from V and 2 from J; bases not matched to a gene: 8. CDR1 and CDR2 (germline): LNHNV, YYDKDF (reference sequence). The CDR3 covers 17 residues. CDR3 DNA: TGTGCCACCAGCAGAGATCAGGCTGCGGGAGGGACCTACGAGCAGTACTTC. It translates to CATSRDQAAGGTYEQYF.